These 19 T cell receptor beta chains were sequenced from one sample in a study of T cell repertoires in cytomegalovirus infection. TCRdb processed the reads anew with MiXCR; each CDR3 protein has one entry. The sample records roughly 500,000 distinct CDR3 sequences, about 10% being singletons. Sequencing used PBMCs. The receptors originated from a human donor in good health (CMV status not recorded). Some clones in this sample may be carry-over from other donors' samples.

The chain employs TRBV3-1 and TRBJ1-1; D gene uncertain. Trimming shortened V by 4 bases and J by 0 bases, and 6 bases separated the two germline ends. Germline CDR1 is LGHDT and CDR2 is YNNKEL (reference sequence). CDR3 size: 13 residues. The CDR3 DNA follows: TGTGCCAGCAGCCGAGTCATGAACACTGAAGCTTTCTTT. It codes for CASSRVMNTEAFF.

This clonotype was counted many times. The chain combines TRBV27 with TRBJ2-7; the match to TRBD2 covers 7 bases. From germline, CDR1 is MNHEY and CDR2 SMNVEV (reference sequence). The CDR3 consists of 16 residues. V trimming: 5 bases; J trimming: 2 bases; junction bases outside the gene matches: 12. This CDR3 is CASSMGGLASAYEQYF. The DNA for the CDR3 is TGTGCCAGCAGTATGGGGGGGTTAGCGTCCGCCTACGAGCAGTACTTC.

This clonotype was recorded many times. The chain joins TRBV5-5 to TRBJ2-1; 9 nucleotides align to TRBD1. Unmatched junction bases numbered 5, after V lost 4 bases and J lost 3 bases. This CDR3 has 15 residues. The germline gives CDR1 SGHKS, CDR2 YYEKEE (reference sequence). CDR3 in amino acids: CASSRDRVNYNEQFF. The CDR3 DNA is TGTGCCAGCAGCAGGGACAGGGTTAACTACAATGAGCAGTTCTTC.

This clonotype was observed many times. The rearrangement links TRBV6-5 to TRBJ1-2, with 7 bases matching TRBD1. CDR1 and CDR2 (germline): MNHEY, SVGAGI. The CDR3 consists of 14 residues. With V trimmed by 0 bases and J by 5 bases, 3 bases remained unmatched. Here the CDR3 DNA reads TGTGCCAGCAGTTACTCAGGGGGCCAATATGGCTACACCTTC. Its translation is CASSYSGGQYGYTF.

This clonotype was counted at least ten times. The CDR3 DNA follows: TGCAGTGCTAGAGGAGGCTTCCACTACGAGCAGTACTTC. Encoded protein: CSARGGFHYEQYF. This chain links TRBV20-1 with TRBJ2-7, with D unresolved. Trimming left V 1 base short and J 3 bases short, with 10 bases between. The V gene's germline CDR1 is DFQATT and CDR2 SNEGSKA (reference sequence). The CDR3 has 13 residues.

In this sample, this clonotype turned up many times. The chain combines TRBV19 with TRBJ2-3, with D possibly being TRBD2 (6 bases). V gave up 4 bases and J gave up 8 bases, with 19 bases separating them. The germline V gene has CDR1 LNHDA and CDR2 SQIVND (reference sequence). The CDR3 has 15 residues. The CDR3 reads CASSTSGWGEVTQYF. The DNA of the CDR3 is TGTGCCAGTAGTACCTCCGGGTGGGGGGAGGTTACGCAGTATTTT.

The gene calls are TRBV23-1 and TRBJ1-1, with D perhaps TRBD1 (5 bases). TRBV23-1 is labeled an ORF, and its function is uncertain. The CDR3 is made up of 15 amino acids. V gave up 3 bases and J gave up 2 bases, with 13 bases separating them. CDR3 sequence: CASSQSGPGNTEAFF. The CDR3 DNA reads TGCGCCAGCAGTCAGTCGGGACCAGGCAACACTGAAGCTTTCTTT.

This clonotype was seen repeatedly, ten times or more. The V and J genes are TRBV11-3 and TRBJ2-1, with 8 bases aligning to TRBD1. The germline V gene has CDR1 SGHNT and CDR2 YENEEA. Trimming at V came to 2 bases and at J to 8 bases, leaving 5 bases not matched to a gene. This CDR3 is 14 amino acids long. This chain's CDR3 is CASSLLDRGDEQFF. DNA for the CDR3: TGTGCCAGCAGCTTACTAGACAGGGGAGATGAGCAGTTCTTC. The complete variable domain, with remaining parts taken from reference TRBV11-3 and TRBJ2-1, reads EAGVVQSPRYKIIEKKQPVAFWCNPISGHNTLYWYLQNLGQGPELLIRYENEEAVDDSQLPKDRFSAERLKGVDSTLKIQPAELGDSAVYLCASSLLDRGDEQFFGPGTRLTVL.

This clonotype was counted many times. The CDR3 DNA is TGTGCCAGCAGCGTGTCAGGGGGGAGCGCCGGGGAGCTGTTTTTT. Translated: CASSVSGGSAGELFF. V is TRBV7-8 and J is TRBJ2-2; the D gene is possibly TRBD1 (7 bases). Germline V gene sequence: CDR1 SGHVS, CDR2 FQNEAQ. The length of the CDR3 is 15 residues. With 5 bases removed from V and 6 bases from J, the gap between germline ends came to 16 bases.

This clonotype was recorded many times. The chain links TRBV7-2 to TRBJ2-7; TRBD2 aligns across 7 bases. Germline CDR1 and CDR2: SGHTA and FQGNSA. J lost 10 bases, V lost 2 bases, and 2 bases had no gene match. This CDR3 comprises 11 residues. The CDR3 loop reads CASSLSGVQYF. The CDR3 bases are TGTGCCAGCAGCTTAAGCGGGGTTCAGTACTTC.

This clonotype was counted many times. This sequence joins TRBV4-2 and TRBJ2-3; possibly TRBD2 for D (5 bases). Deletions cut 3 bases from V and 3 bases from J, with 16 bases between. CDR1 is LGHNA and CDR2 is YNFKEQ in the germline V gene. This CDR3 contains 16 residues. CDR3 sequence: CASSQNPGYGTDTQYF. CDR3 bases: TGTGCCAGCAGCCAGAACCCGGGGTATGGGACAGATACGCAGTATTTT.

This clonotype came up many times. The chain recombines TRBV12-3 or TRBV12-4 with TRBJ2-5; D possibly corresponds to TRBD2 (6 bases). This CDR3 spans 13 amino acids. Trimming removed 7 bases at V and 0 bases at J, with 9 bases between. In DNA, the CDR3 is TGTGCCAGCAAATTAGCGGACCAAGAGACCCAGTACTTC. Its protein product is CASKLADQETQYF.

This clonotype occurred many times. The V gene is TRBV19, the J gene TRBJ1-5, with D perhaps matching TRBD1 (6 bases). CDR3 length equals 15 residues. Germline V gene data show CDR1 as LNHDA and CDR2 as SQIVND (reference sequence). The V gene lost 9 bases and the J gene lost 7 bases, with 22 bases spanning the gap. As DNA, the CDR3 is TGTGCCAGCTCTGCCGGGGACATCGGGGGACAGCCCCAGCATTTT. This translates into CASSAGDIGGQPQHF.

This clonotype was recorded a few times. CDR3 in DNA: TGCAGTGCTTTGGACAGAACGCGGTTGCCCCAGCATTTT. Amino acid sequence: CSALDRTRLPQHF. This chain links TRBV20-1 with TRBJ1-5, with D maybe TRBD1 (6 bases). The V end lost 5 bases, the J end lost 9 bases, and 17 bases lay between the germline ends. CDR1 is DFQATT, CDR2 SNEGSKA, per germline (reference sequence). This CDR3 is 13 amino acids long.

This clonotype was observed many times. The chain joins TRBV28 to TRBJ2-6; 8 positions agree with TRBD2. CDR1 and CDR2 (germline): MDHEN, SYDVKM. The CDR3 runs 20 residues. The junction had 19 bases not matched to a gene; V was cut back by 6 bases and J by 3 bases. The CDR3 sequence: CASSSPKGTRELHGANVLTF. CDR3 coding DNA: TGTGCCAGCAGCTCTCCGAAGGGGACTAGAGAGTTACATGGGGCCAACGTCCTGACTTTC.

The sample holds many counts of this clonotype. This CDR3 is CASSPLTENYGYTF. The CDR3 region has the DNA TGTGCCAGCAGCCCCCTTACAGAAAACTATGGCTACACCTTC. This chain connects TRBV7-9 to TRBJ1-2; no definite D call. The CDR3 is 14 amino acids. The ends were cut back, 5 bases at V and 2 bases at J, with 12 bases in the middle. Germline values: CDR1 SEHNR, CDR2 FQNEAQ (reference sequence).

V and J are TRBV12-3 or TRBV12-4 and TRBJ1-5; no clear D gene. The V and J ends lost 6 bases and 5 bases respectively, with 8 bases between them. The CDR3 covers 12 residues. The CDR3: CASSRRYQPQHF. The CDR3 nucleotides are TGTGCCAGCAGCCGTCGATATCAGCCCCAGCATTTT.

This clonotype has only a few counts. The V and J genes are TRBV3-1 and TRBJ2-1, with 10 positions matching TRBD2. Trimming cost V 8 bases and J 6 bases; bases outside gene matches: 7. CDR1 is LGHDT, CDR2 YNNKEL, per germline (reference sequence). This CDR3 has 14 amino acids. This CDR3 is CASQPSGRANEQFF. DNA for the CDR3: TGTGCCAGCCAGCCGAGCGGGAGGGCCAATGAGCAGTTCTTC.

The chain couples TRBV12-3 or TRBV12-4 to TRBJ2-1, with 11 positions matching TRBD1. The length of the CDR3 is 16 residues. V gave up 1 base and J gave up 6 bases; unmatched junction bases: 5. DNA of the CDR3: TGTGCCAGCAGTTTAGGAGGACAGGGGGCGAGCAATGAGCAGTTCTTC. It encodes CASSLGGQGASNEQFF.